This TCR beta chain was recorded in a study of OX40 agonist ivuxolimab in advanced cancers. Study-level information: Partial responses were achieved by three patients, one with hepatocellular carcinoma and two with cutaneous melanoma. The study's findings and limits: Dosing at 0.1 to 3.0 mg/kg was accompanied by clonal expansion of CD4+ and CD8+ blood T cells by week 6. Partial responders treated at 0.1-3.0 mg/kg exhibited clonal expansion among the lowest measured.

Assay: immunoSEQ multiplex PCR; the TCRdb copy retains only in-frame clones and omits some. Of about 94,000 clones listed, 80% to 95% are singletons. Turning to this clone: Its antigen is currently unknown.

The germline V gene encodes CDR1 SGHNT and CDR2 YYREEE (reference sequence). Trimming pared 0 bases from V and 5 bases from J, leaving 11 bases between. This CDR3 has 14 residues. Specimen: CD4+ or CD8+ T cells sorted from blood, collected in a trial of the OX40 agonist ivuxolimab. V and J are TRBV5-4 and TRBJ2-5; D not certain. The TCR sequence derives from an adult with an advanced solid tumor such as melanoma, head and neck, liver or kidney cancer. CDR3 residues: CASSLGGLTETQYF. The CDR3 bases are TGTGCCAGCAGCTTGGGTGGGTTAACCGAGACCCAGTACTTC.